This T cell receptor beta chain is from a study of T cell responses to AZD1222 COVID-19 vaccine. This table comes from immunoSEQ multiplex PCR, and its TCRdb copy is limited to in-frame clones, with some not included. The table shows 150,000 to 200,000 clones, with around 92% occurring only once. This clone came up once. This TCR came from an adult in good health. The specimen comprised peripheral blood, sampled on day 0 of AZD1222 vaccination.

The CDR3 spells CAWSPQGSGANVLTF. Here the CDR3 DNA reads TGTGCCTGGAGTCCCCAGGGGTCCGGGGCCAACGTCCTGACTTTC. V and J are TRBV30 and TRBJ2-6, with a tentative D call TRBD1 (6 bases). This CDR3 has 15 residues. Germline CDR1 reads GTSNPN; CDR2 reads SVGIG (reference sequence). V lost 2 bases, J lost 4 bases, and 12 bases lay in between.